This entry lists 3 T cell receptor beta chains sequenced from one sample in a study of a mutant IDH1 vaccine in newly diagnosed glioma. Time point meaning: week 47, end of study. What each vaccine dose contained was 300 ug of mutant IDH1 20-mer peptide, accompanied by topical imiquimod. These receptors have no known antigen. Sequenced by immunoSEQ multiplex PCR; TCRdb stores in-frame clones only, minus some. The table lists some 62,000 clones, roughly 87% of them singletons. Source: PBMCs, taken from a glioma patient whose treatment included an IDH1 peptide vaccine. These receptors were taken from a man aged 25-40 years with glioma.

As DNA, the CDR3 is TGTGCCAGCAGCTCGACTAGCGGGGAGCAGTTCTTC. This gives the protein CASSSTSGEQFF. The chain uses TRBV5-8 and TRBJ2-1; 10 bases line up with TRBD2. Germline CDR1 reads SGHTS; CDR2 reads YDEGEE. Losses at the gene ends were 3 bases for V and 10 bases for J; bases not matched to a gene: 1. CDR3 length equals 12 residues.

J is TRBJ1-1 and V is TRBV6-6, with D unclear. The V and J ends lost 7 bases and 3 bases respectively, with 9 bases between them. This CDR3 is 12 amino acids long. The germline V gene has CDR1 MNHNY and CDR2 SVGAGI (reference sequence). CDR3 sequence reads: CASTGSYTEAFF. The DNA for the CDR3 is TGTGCCAGCACCGGATCGTACACTGAAGCTTTCTTT.

This clone was detected only a few times. This chain links TRBV29-1 with TRBJ1-1; 9 nucleotides agree with TRBD1. The CDR3 is made up of 14 amino acids. The junction had 11 bases not matched to a gene; V was cut back by 7 bases and J by 5 bases. Germline lookup yields CDR1 SQVTM and CDR2 ANQGSEA. This chain's CDR3 is CSAPYRGQDTEAFF. The CDR3 nucleotides are TGCAGCGCCCCATACAGGGGGCAAGATACTGAAGCTTTCTTT.